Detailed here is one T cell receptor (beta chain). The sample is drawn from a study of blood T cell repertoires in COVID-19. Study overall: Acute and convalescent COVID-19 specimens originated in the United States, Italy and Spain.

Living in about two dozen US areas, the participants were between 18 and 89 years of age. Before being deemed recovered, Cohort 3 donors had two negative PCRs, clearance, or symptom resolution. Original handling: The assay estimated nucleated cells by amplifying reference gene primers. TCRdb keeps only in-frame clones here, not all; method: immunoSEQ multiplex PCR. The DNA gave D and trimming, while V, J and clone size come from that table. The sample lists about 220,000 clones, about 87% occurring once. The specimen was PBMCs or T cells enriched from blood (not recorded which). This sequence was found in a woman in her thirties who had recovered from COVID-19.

Here the CDR3 reads CATSRDPDWNTEAFF. CDR3 bases: TGTGCCACCAGCAGAGATCCCGACTGGAACACTGAAGCTTTCTTT. This sequence joins TRBV15 and TRBJ1-1; D call uncertain. Germline lookup yields CDR1 LNHNV and CDR2 YYDKDF (reference sequence). The length of the CDR3 is 15 residues. Trimming pared 0 bases from V and 1 base from J, leaving 9 bases between.